This T cell receptor (beta chain) was captured by sequencing in a study of vaccination effects on CD4 cells after COVID-19. Study-wide points: Late post-vaccination, clones induced by infection and those induced by vaccine underwent marked clonal contraction.

The ViraFEST assay expanded antigen-specific CD4+ T cells with viral peptide pools before sequencing. Cultured cells yielded isolated CD4+ T cells after 10 days. The infection with SARS-CoV-2 (confirmed by PCR) occurred in this person between March and December 2020. Half-medium replacement with IL-2 medium occurred on days 3 and 7. The assay was immunoSEQ multiplex PCR, and TCRdb's table has in-frame clones only and misses some. The sample yields 24,000 or so clones, around 79% seen once. Points on this clone: Its antigen remains unknown.

Trimming stripped 4 bases from V and 8 bases from J, with 12 bases between. CDR3 length: 12 amino acids. Germline CDR1 SQVTM, CDR2 ANQGSEA. The V and J genes are TRBV29-1 and TRBJ2-1, with D hard to call. Sequences were derived from CD4+ T cells from PBMCs cultured with HCoV-NL63 spike peptides, sampled before COVID-19 vaccination. The source of this sequence is a human donor who had a prior SARS-CoV-2 infection. CDR3 residues: CSVGPVSHEQFF. CDR3 sequence (DNA): TGCAGCGTTGGCCCCGTATCGCATGAGCAGTTCTTC.